The T cell receptor beta chain under discussion was sequenced for a study of blood T cell repertoires in COVID-19. Background on the study: In each case, the material was cDNA or gDNA derived from T cells, B-cell-depleted T cells, or PBMCs.

The protocol was immunoSEQ multiplex PCR, while the TCRdb copy is restricted to in-frame clones and leaves out a portion. Of approximately 240,000 clones in the sample, around 84% were seen once. Germline V gives CDR1 MNHEY, CDR2 SVGEGT. The CDR3 is 14 residues long. Losses at the gene ends were 4 bases for V and 5 bases for J; bases not matched to a gene: 4. The sequence came from a woman in her forties who had recovered from COVID-19. V and J are TRBV6-2 or TRBV6-3 and TRBJ1-5; 8 bases line up with TRBD1. The sequenced sample was peripheral blood. CDR3 coding DNA: TGTGCCAGCAGTTCCTTACAGGGGGATCAGCCCCAGCATTTT. Protein product: CASSSLQGDQPQHF.